The rows below give T cell receptor beta chains drawn from one sample of a study of blood T cell repertoires in COVID-19. Here immunoSEQ multiplex PCR was the method, and the copy in TCRdb shows in-frame clones only, minus some. The data contain under 170,000 clones, approximately 88% of them singletons. Sample: peripheral blood. The receptors originated from a man between 65 and 80 years old with acute or convalescent COVID-19. CDR3s include the opening cysteine and the closing phenylalanine or tryptophan. D genes are given only for firm matches. Size values are once, few and many counts, or a class for expanded clones, and some rows have none.

j_call	clone_size	cdr3_length	d_call	v_call	cdr3_aa	cdr3_nt
TRBJ1-2	NA	16	TRBD1	TRBV28	CASSTPQVGQGGGYTF	TGTGCCAGCAGTACACCCCAGGTTGGGCAGGGGGGAGGCTACACCTTC
TRBJ1-2	NA	13	NA	TRBV7-9	CASSATVTSGYTF	TGTGCCAGCAGCGCGACAGTAACTAGCGGCTACACCTTC
TRBJ2-2	NA	16	NA	TRBV10-2	CASTGTAAVNTGELFF	TGCGCCAGCACTGGGACTGCTGCGGTAAACACCGGGGAGCTGTTTTTT
TRBJ2-5	NA	15	TRBD1	TRBV5-1	CASSLQTGEGETQYF	TGCGCCAGCAGCTTGCAAACAGGGGAAGGGGAGACCCAGTACTTC
TRBJ2-2	few	14	TRBD1	TRBV29-1	CSVATGGSAGELFF	TGCAGCGTTGCCACAGGGGGATCGGCCGGGGAGCTGTTTTTT
TRBJ1-1	NA	14	TRBD1	TRBV7-3	CASSLQGAYTEAFF	TGTGCCAGCAGCTTACAGGGGGCATACACTGAAGCTTTCTTT
TRBJ2-1	NA	20	TRBD2	TRBV4-1	CASMKYVEGVAGASYNEQFF	TGCGCCAGCATGAAGTATGTTGAGGGGGTAGCGGGGGCCTCCTACAATGAGCAGTTCTTC
TRBJ1-2	once	13	TRBD1	TRBV12-3/TRBV12-4	CASSQGQRHGYTF	TGTGCCAGCAGCCAGGGACAGAGGCATGGCTACACCTTC
TRBJ1-1	NA	14	NA	TRBV5-1	CASSLVWRDSEAFF	TGCGCCAGCAGCTTGGTATGGCGGGACTCCGAAGCTTTCTTT
TRBJ2-1	few	15	TRBD1	TRBV5-1	CASSPLEGAHNEQFF	TGCGCCAGCTCCCCCCTTGAGGGGGCCCACAATGAGCAGTTCTTC
TRBJ2-2	NA	16	TRBD1	TRBV2	CASSPQGSLGTGELFF	TGTGCCAGCAGTCCACAGGGGTCCCTCGGCACCGGGGAGCTGTTTTTT
TRBJ1-1	NA	16	TRBD1	TRBV9	CASSPRGQGGGSEAFF	TGTGCCAGCAGCCCCAGGGGACAGGGGGGTGGGTCTGAAGCTTTCTTT
TRBJ2-2	NA	17	TRBD1	TRBV5-1	CASSSSGTVTNTGELFF	TGCGCCAGCAGCTCGTCCGGGACAGTAACGAACACCGGGGAGCTGTTTTTT
TRBJ2-5	once	15	TRBD2	TRBV27	CASSWRLAGGETQYF	TGTGCCAGCAGTTGGAGACTAGCGGGAGGGGAGACCCAGTACTTC
TRBJ2-3	NA	15	TRBD1	TRBV6-6	CASSSRDRGTDTQYF	TGTGCCAGCAGTTCCCGGGACAGGGGGACAGATACGCAGTATTTT
TRBJ2-7	NA	16	NA	TRBV6-5	CASSYVLGSNSYEQYF	TGTGCCAGCAGTTACGTTCTGGGCTCGAACTCCTACGAGCAGTACTTC
TRBJ2-1	NA	13	NA	TRBV6-6	CASRGNPVNEQFF	TGTGCCAGTCGGGGGAACCCGGTGAATGAGCAGTTCTTC
TRBJ2-3	NA	11	NA	TRBV28	CAARGSDTQYF	TGTGCCGCGCGGGGTTCAGATACGCAGTATTTT
TRBJ2-5	NA	13	TRBD1	TRBV6-5	CASSLQGATTQYF	TGTGCCAGCAGCCTACAGGGGGCGACGACCCAGTACTTC
TRBJ1-4	once	14	TRBD1	TRBV19	CASREGQGASKLFF	TGTGCCAGTAGAGAGGGACAGGGGGCGTCAAAACTGTTTTTT
TRBJ1-1	NA	14	NA	TRBV11-2	CASSLTRVNTEAFF	TGTGCCAGCAGCTTAACACGGGTGAACACTGAAGCTTTCTTT
TRBJ2-1	NA	15	TRBD1	TRBV11-3	CASSARQGVNSEQFF	TGTGCCAGCAGCGCGAGACAGGGGGTGAATAGTGAGCAGTTCTTC
TRBJ2-7	NA	14	TRBD2	TRBV27	CASSLVGGTYEQYF	TGTGCCAGCAGTTTAGTGGGGGGGACCTACGAGCAGTACTTC
TRBJ2-5	NA	16	NA	TRBV7-2	CASSPGRSSYQETQYF	TGTGCCAGCAGCCCCGGGAGATCCTCGTACCAAGAGACCCAGTACTTC
TRBJ1-1	NA	15	NA	TRBV5-1	CASSLDPTTSTEAFF	TGCGCCAGCAGCTTGGACCCCACCACGAGTACTGAAGCTTTCTTT
TRBJ1-6	NA	14	NA	TRBV7-9	CASSLSGSGSPLHF	TGTGCCAGCAGCTTATCAGGGTCAGGGTCACCCCTCCACTTT
TRBJ2-2	once	15	NA	TRBV18	CASSPPVRDTGELFF	TGTGCCAGCTCACCACCGGTGCGTGATACCGGGGAGCTGTTTTTT
TRBJ2-2	NA	17	NA	TRBV7-3	CASSSEGFVGITGELFF	TGTGCCAGCAGCTCCGAGGGTTTTGTGGGGATCACCGGGGAGCTGTTTTTT
TRBJ2-1	NA	16	TRBD1	TRBV4-1	CASSAPGGASRNEQFF	TGCGCCAGCAGCGCCCCAGGGGGCGCCAGTAGAAATGAGCAGTTCTTC
TRBJ2-2	NA	15	TRBD2	TRBV6-5	CASSYSPSGTGELFF	TGTGCCAGCAGTTACTCGCCTAGCGGGACCGGGGAGCTGTTTTTT
TRBJ2-1	NA	13	NA	TRBV5-4	CASSLDGFSEQFF	TGTGCCAGCAGCTTGGACGGTTTTTCTGAGCAGTTCTTC
TRBJ2-3	NA	16	NA	TRBV4-1	CASSQEWAGGTDTQYF	TGCGCCAGCAGCCAAGAATGGGCAGGGGGCACAGATACGCAGTATTTT
TRBJ1-1	NA	14	NA	TRBV5-1	CASSLDRVPTEAFF	TGCGCCAGCAGCTTGGACAGGGTCCCCACTGAAGCTTTCTTT
TRBJ2-1	many	13	NA	TRBV19	CASTSRGYNEQFF	TGTGCCAGTACCTCCCGAGGTTACAATGAGCAGTTCTTC
TRBJ2-6	NA	16	NA	TRBV2	CASTLLTGTGANVLTF	TGTGCCAGCACCCTTTTAACAGGGACTGGGGCCAACGTCCTGACTTTC
TRBJ2-2	NA	17	TRBD2	TRBV11-2	CASSSPTSGGAEGELFF	TGTGCCAGCAGCTCGCCTACTAGCGGGGGGGCCGAAGGGGAGCTGTTTTTT
TRBJ1-1	NA	14	TRBD1	TRBV6-6	CASRPWTGNTEAFF	TGTGCCAGCAGACCCTGGACAGGGAACACTGAAGCTTTCTTT
TRBJ1-4	NA	14	TRBD1	TRBV29-1	CSVEERDRKGKLFF	TGCAGCGTTGAAGAGAGGGACAGGAAGGGGAAACTGTTTTTT
TRBJ2-2	once	21	TRBD2	TRBV27	CASSLSPRGLAGGRVTGELFF	TGTGCCAGCAGTTTATCTCCCCGAGGACTAGCGGGAGGTCGTGTCACCGGGGAGCTGTTTTTT
TRBJ2-6	NA	17	TRBD1	TRBV19	CASSIRDSPPGANVLTF	TGTGCCAGTAGTATTAGGGACAGCCCCCCGGGGGCCAACGTCCTGACTTTC
TRBJ1-3	NA	17	NA	TRBV6-1	CASSEDSQLAPGNTIYF	TGTGCCAGCAGTGAAGATTCACAGCTAGCCCCTGGAAACACCATATATTTT
TRBJ1-4	NA	14	NA	TRBV27	CASSPRTGDEKLFF	TGTGCCAGCAGCCCTCGGACGGGGGATGAAAAACTGTTTTTT
TRBJ1-2	NA	14	NA	TRBV9	CASSETGRERGYTF	TGTGCCAGCAGCGAAACGGGTCGCGAGAGGGGCTACACCTTC
TRBJ2-2	NA	19	NA	TRBV1	CTSSHSLAGKVTGTGELFF	TGCACCAGCAGCCACTCACTAGCGGGGAAAGTAACGGGCACCGGGGAGCTGTTTTTT
TRBJ1-1	NA	12	NA	TRBV13	CASSFTGDEAFF	TGTGCCAGCAGCTTCACAGGAGACGAAGCTTTCTTT